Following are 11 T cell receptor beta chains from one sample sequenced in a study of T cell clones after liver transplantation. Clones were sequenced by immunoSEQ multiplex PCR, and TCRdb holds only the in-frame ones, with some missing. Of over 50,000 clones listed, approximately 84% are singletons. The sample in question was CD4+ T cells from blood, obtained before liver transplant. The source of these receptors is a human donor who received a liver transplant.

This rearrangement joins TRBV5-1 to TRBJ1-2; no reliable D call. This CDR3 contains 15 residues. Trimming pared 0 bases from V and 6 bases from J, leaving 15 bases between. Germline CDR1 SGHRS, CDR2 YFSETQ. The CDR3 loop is CASSLGESPRNGYTF. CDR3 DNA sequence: TGCGCCAGCAGCTTGGGGGAATCACCGCGAAATGGCTACACCTTC.

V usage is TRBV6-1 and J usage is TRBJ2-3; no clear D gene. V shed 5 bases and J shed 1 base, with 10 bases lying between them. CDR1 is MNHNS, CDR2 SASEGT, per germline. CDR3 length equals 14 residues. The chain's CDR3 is CASSKDGRTDTQYF. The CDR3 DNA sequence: TGTGCCAGCAGTAAAGACGGACGCACAGATACGCAGTATTTT.

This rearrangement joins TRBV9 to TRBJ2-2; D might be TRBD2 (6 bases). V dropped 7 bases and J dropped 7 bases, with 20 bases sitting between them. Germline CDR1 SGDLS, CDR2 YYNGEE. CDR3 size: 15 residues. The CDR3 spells CASREGEVPVGELFF. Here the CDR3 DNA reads TGTGCCAGCCGGGAAGGGGAGGTCCCAGTCGGGGAGCTGTTTTTT.

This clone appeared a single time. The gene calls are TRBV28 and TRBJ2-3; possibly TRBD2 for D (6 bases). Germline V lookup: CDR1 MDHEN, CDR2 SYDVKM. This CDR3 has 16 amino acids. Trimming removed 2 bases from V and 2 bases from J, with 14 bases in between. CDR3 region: CASSLEREPITDTQYF. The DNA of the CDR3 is TGTGCCAGCAGTTTAGAACGGGAGCCCATCACAGATACGCAGTATTTT.

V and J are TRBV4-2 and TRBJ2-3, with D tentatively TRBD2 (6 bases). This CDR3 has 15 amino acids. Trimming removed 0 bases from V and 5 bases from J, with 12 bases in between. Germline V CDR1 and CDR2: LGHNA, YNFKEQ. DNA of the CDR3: TGTGCCAGCAGCCAAGATGCCAAGGGAGGAGATACGCAGTATTTT. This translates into CASSQDAKGGDTQYF.

The CDR3 region is CASSDQRQRAFF. The CDR3 nucleotides read TGTGCCAGCAGCGACCAAAGACAGCGAGCTTTCTTT. The chain couples TRBV5-8 to TRBJ1-1; D is perhaps TRBD1 (5 bases). This CDR3 spans 12 amino acids. V lost 4 bases and J 10 bases, leaving 14 bases between the germline ends. In germline, CDR1 is SGHTS, CDR2 YDEGEE.

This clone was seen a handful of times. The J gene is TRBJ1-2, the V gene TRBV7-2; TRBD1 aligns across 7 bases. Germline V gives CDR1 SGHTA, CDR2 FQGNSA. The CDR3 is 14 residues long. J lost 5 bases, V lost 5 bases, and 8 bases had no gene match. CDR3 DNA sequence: TGTGCCAGCAGCCGCGACAGGGTCGAATATGGCTACACCTTC. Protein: CASSRDRVEYGYTF.

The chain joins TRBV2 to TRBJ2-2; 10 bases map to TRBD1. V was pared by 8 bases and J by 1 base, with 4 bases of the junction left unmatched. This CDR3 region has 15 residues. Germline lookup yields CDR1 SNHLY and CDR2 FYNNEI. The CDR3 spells CASGTGEKNTGELFF. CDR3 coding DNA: TGTGCCAGCGGGACAGGGGAGAAGAACACCGGGGAGCTGTTTTTT.

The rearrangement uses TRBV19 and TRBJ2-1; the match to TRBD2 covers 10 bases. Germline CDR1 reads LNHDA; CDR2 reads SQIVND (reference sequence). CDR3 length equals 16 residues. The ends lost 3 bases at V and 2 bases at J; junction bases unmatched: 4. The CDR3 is CASSIMTSGPYNEQFF. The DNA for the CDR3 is TGTGCCAGTAGTATCATGACTAGCGGGCCCTACAATGAGCAGTTCTTC.

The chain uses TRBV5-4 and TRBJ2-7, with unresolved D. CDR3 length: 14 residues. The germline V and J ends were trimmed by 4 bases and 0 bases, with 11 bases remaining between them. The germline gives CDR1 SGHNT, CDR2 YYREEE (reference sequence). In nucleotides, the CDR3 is TGTGCCAGCAGCCTAGACTGGAGCTCCTACGAGCAGTACTTC. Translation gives CASSLDWSSYEQYF.

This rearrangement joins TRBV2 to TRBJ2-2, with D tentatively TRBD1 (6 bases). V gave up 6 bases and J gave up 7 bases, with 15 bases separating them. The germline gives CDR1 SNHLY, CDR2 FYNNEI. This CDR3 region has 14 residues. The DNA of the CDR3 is TGTGCCAGCAGGGTACAGGGTAAGGGCGGGGAGCTGTTTTTT. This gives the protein CASRVQGKGGELFF.